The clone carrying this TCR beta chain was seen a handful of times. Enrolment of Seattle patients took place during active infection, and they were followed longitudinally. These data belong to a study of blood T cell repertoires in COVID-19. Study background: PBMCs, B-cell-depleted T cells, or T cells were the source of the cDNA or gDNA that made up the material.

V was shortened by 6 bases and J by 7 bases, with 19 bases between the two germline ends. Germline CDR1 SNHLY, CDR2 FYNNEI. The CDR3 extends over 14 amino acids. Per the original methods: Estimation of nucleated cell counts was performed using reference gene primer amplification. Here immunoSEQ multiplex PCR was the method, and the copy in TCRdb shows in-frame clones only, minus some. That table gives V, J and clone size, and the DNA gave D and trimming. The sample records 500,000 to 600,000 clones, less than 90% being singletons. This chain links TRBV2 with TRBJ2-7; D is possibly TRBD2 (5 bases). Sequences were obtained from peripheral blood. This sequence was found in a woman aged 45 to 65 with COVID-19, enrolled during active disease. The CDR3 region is CASSASPRRGEQYF. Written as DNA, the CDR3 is TGTGCCAGCAGCGCAAGTCCCAGGCGAGGGGAGCAGTACTTC.